This T cell receptor beta chain was sequenced in a study of blood T cell repertoires in COVID-19. Study-wide background: Whether acute or convalescent, the COVID-19 samples came from the United States, Italy and Spain. PBMCs, B-cell-depleted T cells, or T cells provided the cDNA or gDNA that made up the material.

The ends lost 8 bases at V and 5 bases at J; junction bases unmatched: 11. The CDR3 consists of 15 residues. Germline V CDR1 and CDR2: SGHAT, FQNNGV. Original handling: Counts of nucleated cells, estimated from reference gene primer amplification, were obtained. The protocol was immunoSEQ multiplex PCR, while the TCRdb copy is restricted to in-frame clones and leaves out a portion. The V and J calls and clone size come from that table; D and trimming were worked out from the DNA. This table holds 130,000 or so clones, over 65% found once. The TCR was taken from a man aged 55-75 years with acute or convalescent COVID-19. The specimen was peripheral blood. This chain uses TRBV11-2 with TRBJ1-4, with 7 nucleotides matching TRBD1. CDR3 nucleotides: TGTGCCAGCGGCCCCGACGGGGACAGCAATGAAAAACTGTTTTTT. Protein product: CASGPDGDSNEKLFF.